These 15 T cell receptor beta chains originate from one sample sequenced in a study of OX40 agonist ivuxolimab in advanced cancers. Receptor amplification or capture employed the immunoSEQ multiplex PCR assay. As stored in TCRdb, this immuneACCESS dataset retains in-frame rearrangements with V and J assigned. A fraction of the clones does not appear; measured against another copy, unresolved V genes explain less than half of the discrepancy, and the remainder lacks a known reason. The sample data list 70,000 to 90,000 clones, and roughly nine tenths of these were observed just once. The top ten constitute under 15% of the sample. Sequences were derived from CD4+ or CD8+ T cells sorted from blood, sampled in a trial of the OX40 agonist ivuxolimab. The source of these receptors is an adult with an advanced solid tumor such as melanoma, head and neck, liver or kidney cancer.

V and J are TRBV12-5 and TRBJ2-7; 8 nucleotides agree with TRBD2. Germline values: CDR1 LGHNT, CDR2 FRNRAP. CDR3 length: 17 residues. Trimming at V came to 5 bases and at J to 2 bases, leaving 14 bases not matched to a gene. The CDR3 loop is CASGPSPGLGLPYEQYF. CDR3 sequence (DNA): TGTGCTAGTGGTCCGTCGCCGGGACTAGGATTACCCTACGAGCAGTACTTC.

The genes are TRBV6-6 and TRBJ2-7; D is perhaps TRBD2 (5 bases). The ends were cut back, 7 bases at V and 4 bases at J, with 17 bases in the middle. The CDR3 loop spans 14 amino acids. CDR1 is MNHNY and CDR2 is SVGAGI in the germline V gene (reference sequence). The CDR3 DNA is TGTGCCAGCACTCAACCGGGAACTCTTTACGAGCAGTACTTC. This codes for CASTQPGTLYEQYF.

The chain is built from TRBV27 and TRBJ1-1; D unresolved. Deletions cut 1 base from V and 0 bases from J, with 6 bases between. The CDR3 has 14 residues. Looked up from germline, CDR1 is MNHEY and CDR2 is SMNVEV (reference sequence). CDR3 nucleotide sequence: TGTGCCAGCAGTTTATTCGGGATGAACACTGAAGCTTTCTTT. This encodes CASSLFGMNTEAFF.

The chain carries TRBV11-3 and TRBJ2-3; TRBD2 matches at 7 bases. CDR1 and CDR2 from the germline V gene are SGHNT and YENEEA. The CDR3 sequence is 16 residues long. Trimming at V came to 5 bases and at J to 4 bases, leaving 12 bases not matched to a gene. The CDR3 region has the DNA TGTGCCAGCAGCCTACGGGGAGAGGGAGGGCCAGATACGCAGTATTTT. It yields the protein CASSLRGEGGPDTQYF.

The chain employs TRBV27 and TRBJ2-1; 8 bases match TRBD1. Trimming took 5 bases from V and 2 from J; bases not matched to a gene: 8. CDR1 and CDR2 from the germline V gene are MNHEY and SMNVEV (reference sequence). The CDR3 has 16 residues. The CDR3 DNA is TGTGCCAGCAGTCCCCATGACAGGGGACCCTACAATGAGCAGTTCTTC. Amino acid sequence: CASSPHDRGPYNEQFF.

The chain uses TRBV10-2 and TRBJ1-5; 9 positions match TRBD1. Germline CDR1 reads WSHSY; CDR2 reads SAAADI. V was pared by 0 bases and J by 2 bases, with 11 bases of the junction left unmatched. This CDR3 has 19 amino acids. In nucleotides, the CDR3 is TGCGCCAGCAGTGAGTCGGGGACAGGGATGGTTCTCGGCAATCAGCCCCAGCATTTT. Amino acid sequence: CASSESGTGMVLGNQPQHF.

The chain couples TRBV9 to TRBJ1-5; D is uncertain. The CDR3 extends over 15 amino acids. CDR1 is SGDLS, CDR2 YYNGEE, per germline. V was cut by 0 bases and J by 0 bases, with 7 bases left in between. The CDR3: CASSVAGNSNQPQHF. The CDR3 DNA reads TGTGCCAGCAGCGTAGCGGGGAATAGCAATCAGCCCCAGCATTTT. The full variable domain, completed using reference TRBV9 and TRBJ1-5, is DSGVTQTPKHLITATGQRVTLRCSPRSGDLSVYWYQQSLDQGLQFLIQYYNGEERAKGNILERFSAQQFPDLHSELNLSSLELGDSALYFCASSVAGNSNQPQHFGDGTRLSIL.

This chain connects TRBV11-2 to TRBJ2-5, with 10 positions matching TRBD2. CDR3 length: 19 residues. In germline, CDR1 is SGHAT, CDR2 FQNNGV. The J segment lost 2 bases and the V segment lost 2 bases, leaving 14 bases of the junction unmatched. CDR3 nucleotide sequence: TGTGCCAGCAGCTTAACCAGCGGGAGGGTGGTAGGGGGGCAAGAGACCCAGTACTTC. Translating it yields CASSLTSGRVVGGQETQYF. The full variable domain, rest sourced from reference TRBV11-2 and TRBJ2-5, is EAGVAQSPRYKIIEKRQSVAFWCNPISGHATLYWYQQILGQGPKLLIQFQNNGVVDDSQLPKDRFSAERLKGVDSTLKIQPAKLEDSAVYLCASSLTSGRVVGGQETQYFGPGTRLLVL.

CDR3 DNA sequence: TGTGCCAGAGGCGGAACAGGGCGAAAGAGCAATCAGCCCCAGCATTTT. Translating it yields CARGGTGRKSNQPQHF. This chain uses TRBV12-1 with TRBJ1-5; the DNA was not compared with TRBD1, the D call given in the table. TRBV12-1 constitutes a pseudogene. CDR3 length: 16 residues.

The chain combines TRBV27 with TRBJ1-1, with TRBD1 identical over 10 bases. The ends lost 6 bases at V and 5 bases at J; junction bases unmatched: 9. Per germline, CDR1 MNHEY and CDR2 SMNVEV (reference sequence). The CDR3 is 15 residues long. CDR3 region: CASRGPGTGATEAFF. The CDR3 nucleotides read TGTGCCAGCAGGGGGCCCGGGACAGGGGCAACTGAAGCTTTCTTT.

This CDR3 reads CASSQDYGTGELFF. The CDR3, as DNA: TGTGCCAGCAGCCAAGATTACGGAACCGGGGAGCTGTTTTTT. V gene TRBV4-2 combines with J gene TRBJ2-2; no clear D gene. The CDR3 has 14 amino acids. Trimming cost V 0 bases and J 5 bases, with 7 bases left between them. Germline CDR1 and CDR2: LGHNA and YNFKEQ.

V is TRBV7-2 and J is TRBJ1-2; D call uncertain. Trimming took 5 bases from V and 4 from J, leaving 17 bases between them. CDR3 size: 15 residues. Germline V gene data show CDR1 as SGHTA and CDR2 as FQGNSA. CDR3 in amino acids: CASSQIPSGAYGYTF. CDR3 coding DNA: TGTGCCAGCAGCCAAATCCCCTCAGGAGCCTATGGCTACACCTTC.

The V call is TRBV6-6, the J call TRBJ1-5; no clear D. In germline, CDR1 is MNHNY, CDR2 SVGAGI (reference sequence). The CDR3 covers 15 residues. The V end was cut by 2 bases, the J end by 3 bases, with 11 bases between. The CDR3, as DNA: TGTGCCAGCAGTTACCTGGCGGGAAACAATCAGCCCCAGCATTTT. Its protein product is CASSYLAGNNQPQHF.

CDR3 region: CASSPGLGSYNEQFF. In DNA form, the CDR3 reads TGTGCCAGCAGCCCGGGACTAGGGTCCTACAATGAGCAGTTCTTC. The chain uses TRBV7-2 and TRBJ2-1, with TRBD2 matching over 8 bases. Trimming at V came to 5 bases and at J to 1 base, leaving 4 bases not matched to a gene. The CDR3 covers 15 residues. CDR1 and CDR2 (germline): SGHTA, FQGNSA.

This chain links TRBV13 with TRBJ2-3, with a possible D match to TRBD1 (5 bases). The CDR3 runs 14 residues. The germline gives CDR1 PRHDT, CDR2 FYEKMQ (reference sequence). The V end lost 7 bases, the J end lost 2 bases, and 13 bases lay between the germline ends. The DNA of the CDR3 is TGTGCCAGCATTGGCAGGGATATCACAGATACGCAGTATTTT. Protein: CASIGRDITDTQYF.